This T cell receptor beta chain was profiled in a study of shared clonotypes between healthy human individuals (TCRdb year 2020). Describing the broader study: The cohort comprised two women and a few men aged 18 to 49 years. To estimate repertoire size and how much clonotype sharing occurs between individuals, the study deeply sequenced the blood TCR repertoires of five healthy adults. Different laboratories and diverse techniques were used to prepare libraries and sequence TCR repertoires, to increase sequencing depth and limit assay-specific biases. Between about 0.8 and 9.5 billion PBMCs per donor were obtained by leukapheresis.

Donors were healthy HIV-negative adults with no recently reported acute infections or vaccinations. All donors were Caucasian adults living in Nashville, Tennessee, USA. In the unsorted samples, 85 million to 100 million PBMCs were counted, and genomic DNA was extracted using the QIAamp DNA Blood Mini kit. Blood was obtained by leukapheresis, after which PBMCs were separated by Ficoll-Histopaque density gradient centrifugation and cryopreserved in liquid nitrogen vapor phase. The V end loses 2 bases and the J end loses 4 bases, and a stretch of 11 bases separates them. From cysteine to phenylalanine, the CDR3 is 14 amino acids long. Only the CDR3 portion is preserved as DNA: 42 bases, with reading frame beginning at the first base. CDR1 and CDR2, looked up from the germline V gene, are KGHSH and LQKENI. Using the deep immunoSEQ assay, TCR CDR3 regions were amplified from genomic DNA by multiplex PCR. For each cell subset, the extracted genomic DNA was distributed evenly across all wells of several immunoSEQ 96-well plates, and each plate served as one replicate. For unsorted PBMC, around 0.3 ug genomic DNA, equal to 25,000 to 35,000 T cell genomes, was loaded into each replicate PCR. Genomic DNA from unsorted PBMC was sequenced over ten immunoSEQ deep assay plates. The purified libraries were quantified using a Qubit 3.0 fluorometer, sized with a Bioanalyzer 2100, and then quantified again using the KAPA Library Quantification kit. Every immunoSEQ 96-well plate was sequenced on a dedicated single-read 150-cycle Illumina NextSeq 550 flow cell. The paper's data handling went like this. Because only junctional sequences without quality scores were contained in the immunoSEQ output, filtering matching that applied to full-length reads could not be performed. Sequences were annotated with PyIR, a Python wrapper for IgBLAST v1.9, using IMGT germline references to assign V/J genes and CDR3. Reads with weak V/J assignments (E-value above 1e-6), missing CDR3, stop codons, out-of-frame junctions, or ambiguous translated residues were removed. V3J clonotypes were defined as sequences sharing the same inferred V gene, J gene, and CDR3 amino acid sequence. The percentage overlap between two repertoires was calculated by dividing the number of shared unique clonotypes by the size of the smaller repertoire. Richness of each repertoire was evaluated using RTK rarefaction, the Chao1 estimator, and Recon v2.1 estimates of unobserved clonotypes. Entries here come from immuneACCESS through TCRdb and include only in-frame sequences with V and J called. Some clones fail to appear in such tables; in the studies checked, an unresolved V gene covers under half of the shortfall, and the cause of the remainder is unknown. V and J calls and clone size are those listed in that table; D and trimming were worked out from the DNA. This sample holds roughly 480,000 clones; around three quarters were observed only once. The top ten clones comprise less than 15% of the sample.

A remark on this clone: Its recognized antigen is unknown. Base qualities were left out, and no much larger clone turns up one base away.

General study outcomes and caveats: Based on pairwise subsampling, the degree of clonotype sharing among donors was expected to be affected by sequencing depth. Sampling was restricted to blood, and TCR repertoires in tissues likely differ from the TCR repertoires found in blood. Because the study included only a small number of donors, the genetic and exposure-history diversity represented was limited.

The chain is encoded by TRBV18 joined to TRBJ1-2, with the D gene not clear enough to name. Sequencing was performed on PBMCs. The clonotype comes from a woman between 35 and 50 years old in good health. Some clones in this sample may be carry-over from other donors' samples. The sequenced DNA is TGTGCCAGCTCACCAGCCGGGTTGAGCTATGGCTACACCTTC. Its protein is CASSPAGLSYGYTF.